The next 14 T cell receptor beta chains were all read from a single sample in a study of shared clonotypes between healthy human individuals. It was CD45RO-negative cells, positively selected for CCR7, that made up naive CD8 cells, with terminally differentiated effector memory CD45RA+ cells excluded. Produced via immunoSEQ multiplex PCR; TCRdb's table is partial and in-frame only. The sample comprises millions of clones, just under 95% of which are singletons, and 0.85% to 1.2% rests with the top ten. Sequencing was done on a sample of naive CD8+ T cells sorted from blood. The receptors here all came from a man younger than 30 in good health.

The chain recombines TRBV2 with TRBJ2-7, with D possibly being TRBD2 (5 bases). Trimming pared 2 bases from V and 0 bases from J, leaving 8 bases between. The CDR3 covers 14 residues. Germline CDR1 SNHLY, CDR2 FYNNEI. CDR3 sequence reads: CASSELAISYEQYF. The CDR3 coding sequence is TGTGCCAGCAGTGAATTAGCGATCTCCTACGAGCAGTACTTC.

The rearrangement joins TRBV4-1 to TRBJ2-1, with TRBD1 identical over 10 bases. The germline CDR1 and CDR2 sequences are MGHRA and YSYEKL. The junction had 8 bases not matched to a gene; V was cut back by 4 bases and J by 5 bases. CDR3 size: 16 residues. The CDR3 DNA sequence: TGCGCCAGCAGCCGCCGTAGACAGGGGGCGGACAATGAGCAGTTCTTC. Translated: CASSRRRQGADNEQFF.

The chain combines TRBV6-5 with TRBJ2-2; D remains unclear. The CDR3 length is 13 residues. V dropped 8 bases and J dropped 3 bases, with 10 bases sitting between them. Per the germline V gene, CDR1 is MNHEY and CDR2 is SVGAGI. The CDR3 DNA reads as TGTGCCAGCCAAGCCGTAGACACCGGGGAGCTGTTTTTT. Protein: CASQAVDTGELFF.

The chain carries TRBV11-2 and TRBJ2-7; unclear D gene. The V gene lost 4 bases and the J gene lost 5 bases, with 12 bases spanning the gap. Looked up from germline, CDR1 is SGHAT and CDR2 is FQNNGV. There are 13 residues in the CDR3. The CDR3 loop is CASSWLLTNEQYF. CDR3 nucleotide sequence: TGTGCCAGCAGCTGGCTTTTGACGAACGAGCAGTACTTC.

J is TRBJ2-7 and V is TRBV27, with D hard to call. Trimming took off 4 bases at V and 4 bases at J, with 11 bases between the two ends. The CDR3 contains 13 residues. Looked up from germline, CDR1 is MNHEY and CDR2 is SMNVEV (reference sequence). Here the CDR3 reads CASSSLTQYEQYF. The DNA of the CDR3 is TGTGCCAGCAGTTCACTGACCCAATACGAGCAGTACTTC.

J is TRBJ1-1 and V is TRBV7-9; 9 bases align to TRBD1. The CDR3 is 19 amino acids. V was pared by 2 bases and J by 2 bases, with 15 bases of the junction left unmatched. The germline CDR1 and CDR2 sequences are SEHNR and FQNEAQ (reference sequence). CDR3 coding DNA: TGTGCCAGCAGCTTAAGGGGAGGTGGGACAGGGAATGTTAACACTGAAGCTTTCTTT. Its protein is CASSLRGGGTGNVNTEAFF.

The chain joins TRBV15 to TRBJ1-2; D remains ambiguous. Trimming took 3 bases from V and 8 from J, leaving 13 bases between them. Looked up from germline, CDR1 is LNHNV and CDR2 is YYDKDF (reference sequence). This CDR3 comprises 13 residues. This CDR3 reads CATSSGLGHGYTF. Here the CDR3 DNA reads TGTGCCACCAGCAGCGGACTGGGTCACGGCTACACCTTC.

About this clone itself: This CDR3 is also generated by other DNA sequences in the sample. The chain couples TRBV5-1 to TRBJ2-7; D might be TRBD1 or TRBD2, each matching 5 bases. V lost 2 bases and J 2 bases, leaving 14 bases between the germline ends. The CDR3 contains 15 residues. Germline lookup yields CDR1 SGHRS and CDR2 YFSETQ. DNA of the CDR3: TGCGCCAGCAGCTTAGCCGGGACGGGTACCTACGAGCAGTACTTC. It translates to CASSLAGTGTYEQYF.

Many counts were recorded for this clone. This chain links TRBV6-5 with TRBJ2-7; D is unresolved. CDR1 is MNHEY, CDR2 SVGAGI, per germline. V lost 6 bases to trimming and J lost 3 bases, with 15 bases between them. The CDR3 length is 14 residues. The DNA for the CDR3 is TGTGCCAGCAGCCGAGGATCGGTTGGCTACGAGCAGTACTTC. It is translated as CASSRGSVGYEQYF.

The chain combines TRBV7-9 with TRBJ2-3, with a weak D call TRBD2 (7 bases). The CDR3 totals 13 residues. The germline V gene has CDR1 SEHNR and CDR2 FQNEAQ (reference sequence). The V gene lost 5 bases and the J gene lost 6 bases, with 12 bases spanning the gap. The CDR3 is CASSPGGMDTQYF. The DNA for the CDR3 is TGTGCCAGCAGCCCGGGGGGCATGGATACGCAGTATTTT.

A single count supports this clone. The chain is built from TRBV6-6 and TRBJ2-2; no reliable D call. The CDR3 extends over 14 amino acids. Germline loops: CDR1 MNHNY, CDR2 SVGAGI (reference sequence). Trimming pared 6 bases from V and 1 base from J, leaving 9 bases between. DNA for the CDR3: TGTGCCAGCAGGATTACGGAGAACACCGGGGAGCTGTTTTTT. Translated: CASRITENTGELFF.

The V call is TRBV5-6, the J call TRBJ2-5; D gene unclear. This CDR3 is 13 amino acids long. From germline, CDR1 is SGHDT and CDR2 YYEEEE. Trimming took off 4 bases at V and 5 bases at J, with 12 bases between the two ends. The CDR3 bases are TGTGCCAGCAGCCCGGAGCTATTGGAGACCCAGTACTTC. Amino acid sequence: CASSPELLETQYF.

V is TRBV6-5 and J is TRBJ1-2; D gene ambiguous. The CDR3 sequence is 14 residues long. V shed 5 bases and J shed 0 bases, with 10 bases lying between them. Per the germline V gene, CDR1 is MNHEY and CDR2 is SVGAGI. The CDR3 bases are TGTGCCAGCAGTGAGGACGGTGCTAACTATGGCTACACCTTC. The encoded protein is CASSEDGANYGYTF.

This chain joins TRBV18 and TRBJ2-3; 9 bases agree with TRBD2. The V gene's germline CDR1 is KGHSH and CDR2 LQKENI. This CDR3 is 16 amino acids long. V lost 6 bases and J lost 1; bases outside the gene matches: 8. The CDR3, as DNA: TGTGCCAGCTCCACGAGGTCTAGCGGGGGCACAGATACGCAGTATTTT. It translates to CASSTRSSGGTDTQYF.